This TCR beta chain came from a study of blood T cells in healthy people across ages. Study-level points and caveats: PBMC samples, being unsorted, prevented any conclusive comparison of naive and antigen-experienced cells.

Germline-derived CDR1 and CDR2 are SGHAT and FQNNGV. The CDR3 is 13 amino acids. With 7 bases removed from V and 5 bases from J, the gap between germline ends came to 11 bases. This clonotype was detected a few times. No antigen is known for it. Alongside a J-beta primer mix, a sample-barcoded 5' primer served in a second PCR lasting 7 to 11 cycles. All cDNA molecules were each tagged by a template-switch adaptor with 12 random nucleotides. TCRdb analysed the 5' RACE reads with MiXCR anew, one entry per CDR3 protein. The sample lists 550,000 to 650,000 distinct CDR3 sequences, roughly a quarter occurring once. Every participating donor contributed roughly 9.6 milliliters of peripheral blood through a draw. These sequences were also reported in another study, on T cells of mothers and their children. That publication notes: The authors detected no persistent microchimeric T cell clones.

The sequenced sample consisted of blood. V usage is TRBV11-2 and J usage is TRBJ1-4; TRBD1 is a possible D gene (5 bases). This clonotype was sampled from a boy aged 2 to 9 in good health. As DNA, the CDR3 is TGTGCCAGCAAAGACAGCCTAAATGAAAAACTGTTTTTT. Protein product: CASKDSLNEKLFF.